These T cell receptor beta chains were read from a single sample in a study of shared clonotypes between healthy human individuals. Sequencing was performed with immunoSEQ multiplex PCR; in TCRdb, only in-frame clones are kept and a portion is missing. Found here are about 2.5 million clones, roughly 92% of them singletons; the top ten hold about 0.36%. The sequenced material came from naive CD4+ T cells from PBMCs. All receptors derive from a man between 18 and 29 years old in good health. Some clones in this sample may be carry-over from other donors' samples. The CDR3 runs from the conserved cysteine through the conserved F or W. D genes are given only for firm matches. Clone size, where shown, is once, few, many, or a class for clones that have expanded.

j_gene | abundance | d_gene | v_gene | CDR3nt | CDR3aa
TRBJ2-5 | . | TRBD2 | TRBV30 | TGTGCCTGGACTCGGACTAGCGGGAGTGAGACCCAGTACTTC | CAWTRTSGSETQYF
TRBJ2-3 | . | . | TRBV15 | TGTGCCACCAGCAGAGATCCGTTACTCGAGACGCAGTATTTT | CATSRDPLLETQYF
TRBJ1-5 | . | . | TRBV6-5 | TGTGCCAGCAGGCAGGGTGGAAGCAATCAGCCCCAGCATTTT | CASRQGGSNQPQHF
TRBJ2-3 | . | TRBD2 | TRBV7-3 | TGTGCCAGCAGCTTAAGGCTAGCGGGAGGGGATACGCAGTATTTT | CASSLRLAGGDTQYF
TRBJ2-5 | . | TRBD1 | TRBV6-5 | TGTGCCAGCAGTTACCCCAGGGGGCGCGTAGAAGAGACCCAGTACTTC | CASSYPRGRVEETQYF
TRBJ2-5 | . | . | TRBV6-5 | TGTGCCAGCAGGTCGGAGGAGGGTGATGGGACCCAGTACTTC | CASRSEEGDGTQYF
TRBJ2-1 | . | TRBD2 | TRBV19 | TGTGCCAGTAGGAGGGGTAGCGGGCCCTACAATGAGCAGTTCTTC | CASRRGSGPYNEQFF
TRBJ2-7 | . | TRBD2 | TRBV4-3 | TGCGCCAGCAGCCTCCTACCCGCTGCGGGAGGGCCTTCCGAGCAGTACTTC | CASSLLPAAGGPSEQYF
TRBJ2-3 | . | . | TRBV28 | TGTGCCAGCAGTTTGGTCGGAGCCGTAGATACGCAGTATTTT | CASSLVGAVDTQYF
TRBJ2-7 | . | . | TRBV6-4 | TGTGCCAGCAGGCAGGGGCTTTGGGGGCTTTACGAGCAGTACTTC | CASRQGLWGLYEQYF
TRBJ2-3 | . | TRBD2 | TRBV12-5 | TGTGCTAGTGGTTTACTTACCGGGACTAGCGGGAGAAAGACTACGCAGTATTTT | CASGLLTGTSGRKTTQYF
TRBJ2-2 | few | . | TRBV7-9 | TGTGCCAGCAGCTTCACGGGGCCCGGGGAGCTGTTTTTT | CASSFTGPGELFF
TRBJ2-7 | . | . | TRBV5-4 | TGTGCCAGCAGCACCGACAGCCGACCCTCCTACGAGCAGTACTTC | CASSTDSRPSYEQYF
TRBJ2-2 | . | . | TRBV7-6 | TGTGCCAGCAGCCCCGGAAGGGGGGAGCTGTTTTTT | CASSPGRGELFF
TRBJ2-5 | . | . | TRBV15 | TGTGCCACCAGCAGAGACAGGGTTGCGCAGACCCAGTACTTC | CATSRDRVAQTQYF
TRBJ1-1 | . | . | TRBV5-1 | TGCGCCAGCAGCTTGGTGGGGGGAGTAGGTGAAGCTTTCTTT | CASSLVGGVGEAFF
TRBJ2-7 | . | . | TRBV19 | TGTGCCAGTAGTATAGTAGGACAGACCAAGTACTTC | CASSIVGQTKYF
TRBJ1-1 | few | TRBD1 | TRBV7-3 | TGTGCCAGCAGCCCCGGGACAGTCACTGAAGCTTTCTTT | CASSPGTVTEAFF
TRBJ2-6 | . | TRBD1 | TRBV4-1 | TGCGCCAGCAGGAAGGGAACAGGGGACGTCCTGACTTTC | CASRKGTGDVLTF
TRBJ2-2 | . | . | TRBV29-1 | TGCAGCGTTGAGGTTTGGGCAGGGGTACACACCGGGGAGCTGTTTTTT | CSVEVWAGVHTGELFF
TRBJ1-2 | . | . | TRBV6-5 | TGTGCCAGCAGCTCACAGGGAAAGTACTATGGCTACACCTTC | CASSSQGKYYGYTF
TRBJ1-2 | . | . | TRBV25-1 | TGTGCCAGCAGTGAATTAGCTAACTATGGCTACACCTTC | CASSELANYGYTF
TRBJ2-5 | . | . | TRBV28 | TGTGCCAGCAGTCCCCGGGACACTCAAGAGACCCAGTACTTC | CASSPRDTQETQYF
TRBJ1-1 | . | . | TRBV19 | TGTGCCAGTAGGCAAGGGGGGTTGACTGAAGCTTTCTTT | CASRQGGLTEAFF
TRBJ1-2 | . | . | TRBV14 | TGTGCCAGCAGCCAAGAAGGTGGTGGCTACACCTTC | CASSQEGGGYTF
TRBJ1-1 | . | TRBD1 | TRBV5-1 | TGCGCCAGCAGCTCACAGGGGTCGAACACTGAAGCTTTCTTT | CASSSQGSNTEAFF
TRBJ2-2 | . | TRBD2 | TRBV7-3 | TGTGCCAGCAGCGCCCGATGGGGCGGGAGGGAGAGCGGGGAGCTGTTTTTT | CASSARWGGRESGELFF
TRBJ2-2 | . | . | TRBV28 | TGTGCCAGCAGCCTTGGGACCCTCAACACCGGGGAGCTGTTTTTT | CASSLGTLNTGELFF
TRBJ1-5 | . | . | TRBV7-3 | TGTGCCAGCAGCACCATGCCCTCCCAGCCCCAGCATTTT | CASSTMPSQPQHF
TRBJ1-4 | . | TRBD1 | TRBV28 | TGTGCCAGCAGTACCCGGACAGGGATGACGGAAAAACTGTTTTTT | CASSTRTGMTEKLFF
TRBJ2-2 | once | . | TRBV6-5 | TGTGCCAGCAGTTACTTTCGCCTCCCTACCGGGGAGCTGTTTTTT | CASSYFRLPTGELFF
TRBJ2-2 | . | TRBD2 | TRBV5-1 | TGCGCCAGCAGCTTACAAAGAAGCGGGAGGGCCCCCGGGGAGCTGTTTTTT | CASSLQRSGRAPGELFF
TRBJ1-3 | . | TRBD1 | TRBV25-1 | TGTGCCAGCATCTCAGGAACGGGACAGGGGCCTGGAAACACCATATATTTT | CASISGTGQGPGNTIYF
TRBJ2-7 | . | TRBD2 | TRBV7-2 | TGTGCCAGCAGCCTCGGGACTAGCGGGAGATACGAGCAGTACTTC | CASSLGTSGRYEQYF
TRBJ2-7 | . | . | TRBV7-2 | TGTGCCAGCAGCTTAGTCCCAGCGGGTACCTACGAGCAGTACTTC | CASSLVPAGTYEQYF
TRBJ1-2 | few | . | TRBV19 | TGTGCCAGTATGGGGTCCGGACGTACGAATGGCTACACCTTC | CASMGSGRTNGYTF
TRBJ2-6 | once | . | TRBV9 | TGTGCCAGCAGCGTAAACCCCCAAAAGGACTCTGGGGCCAACGTCCTGACTTTC | CASSVNPQKDSGANVLTF
TRBJ1-1 | . | . | TRBV11-2 | TGTGCCAGCAGCTCCATTCGTAGGGGGGTCTACACTGAAGCTTTCTTT | CASSSIRRGVYTEAFF